These 14 T cell receptor beta chains originate from one sample sequenced in a study of cytomegalovirus exposure and HLA in healthy donors. Libraries were prepared by immunoSEQ multiplex PCR; TCRdb keeps only in-frame clonotypes and omits some of them. The sample carries under 250,000 clones, roughly 84% recorded once. The sequenced sample was PBMCs. The receptors here all came from a young woman in good health and CMV-seropositive.

J is TRBJ2-7 and V is TRBV9; TRBD2 agrees at 9 bases. The ends lost 0 bases at V and 3 bases at J; junction bases unmatched: 4. The germline V gene encodes CDR1 SGDLS and CDR2 YYNGEE. This CDR3 has 15 amino acids. CDR3 amino acids: CASSVEDSGSYEQYF. The CDR3 DNA sequence: TGTGCCAGCAGCGTAGAGGATAGCGGGAGCTACGAGCAGTACTTC.

The chain carries TRBV4-1 and TRBJ1-4, with TRBD1 identical over 10 bases. The germline V gene encodes CDR1 MGHRA and CDR2 YSYEKL. The V segment lost 1 base and the J segment 8 bases; nucleotides outside the gene matches: 7. This CDR3 is built from 16 residues. CDR3 DNA: TGCGCCAGCAGCCAAGTACCGGGACAGGGGTGGGAAAAACTGTTTTTT. This codes for CASSQVPGQGWEKLFF.

The V call is TRBV4-1, the J call TRBJ1-5; D is undetermined. The germline CDR1 and CDR2 sequences are MGHRA and YSYEKL. This CDR3 comprises 13 residues. The ends were cut back, 4 bases at V and 7 bases at J, with 11 bases in the middle. The CDR3 DNA reads as TGCGCCAGCAGCCCGGAGGAGGAACAGCCCCAGCATTTT. Amino acids: CASSPEEEQPQHF.

Note on this clone: Additional DNA sequences in this sample encode the identical CDR3. The chain uses TRBV4-1 and TRBJ2-7; D may be TRBD2 (6 bases). Trimming pared 1 base from V and 2 bases from J, leaving 12 bases between. Germline CDR1 is MGHRA and CDR2 is YSYEKL. CDR3 length: 15 residues. The CDR3 DNA is TGCGCCAGCAGCCAAGTTTCCGGGGGAACCTACGAGCAGTACTTC. Residues: CASSQVSGGTYEQYF.

CDR3 sequence: CASSYSRQLQETQYF. In DNA form, the CDR3 reads TGTGCCAGCAGTTACTCGCGGCAACTACAAGAGACCCAGTACTTC. The gene calls are TRBV6-6 and TRBJ2-5; D gene uncertain. CDR1 is MNHNY, CDR2 SVGAGI, per germline (reference sequence). The CDR3 spans 15 residues. Trimming left V 0 bases short and J 2 bases short, with 10 bases between.

The gene calls are TRBV5-1 and TRBJ1-2; D unresolved. Trimming took 0 bases from V and 6 from J, leaving 12 bases between them. The CDR3 consists of 14 residues. From germline, CDR1 is SGHRS and CDR2 YFSETQ. The CDR3 is CASSLAESGDGYTF. The CDR3 bases are TGCGCCAGCAGCTTGGCCGAGTCAGGCGATGGCTACACCTTC.

This clone has just one count. The chain couples TRBV7-9 to TRBJ1-1, with D perhaps matching TRBD1 (6 bases). Trimming cost V 5 bases and J 7 bases, with 11 bases left between them. The CDR3 sequence is 12 residues long. From germline, CDR1 is SEHNR and CDR2 FQNEAQ (reference sequence). Written as DNA, the CDR3 is TGTGCCAGCAGCCCGGACAGCTTTGAAGCTTTCTTT. It yields the protein CASSPDSFEAFF. Supplemented by reference TRBV7-9 and TRBJ1-1, the full variable domain reads DTGVSQNPRHKITKRGQNVTFRCDPISEHNRLYWYRQTLGQGPEFLTYFQNEAQLEKSRLLSDRFSAERPKGSFSTLEIQRTEQGDSAMYLCASSPDSFEAFFGQGTRLTVV.

The chain couples TRBV4-2 to TRBJ2-1; 13 bases align to TRBD2. The CDR3 is 15 residues long. CDR1 and CDR2 from the germline V gene are LGHNA and YNFKEQ. V lost 4 bases, J lost 9 bases, and 6 bases stayed unmatched. Written as DNA, the CDR3 is TGTGCCAGCAGCCGAGGACTAGCGGGAGATAGTGAGCAGTTCTTC. This gives the protein CASSRGLAGDSEQFF.

This clone appeared a single time. The V call is TRBV18, the J call TRBJ2-5, with 7 bases aligning to TRBD1. The length of the CDR3 is 13 residues. Germline CDR1 is KGHSH and CDR2 is LQKENI. The V segment lost 10 bases and the J segment 5 bases; nucleotides outside the gene matches: 10. The CDR3 spells CANSLGQRETQYF. In nucleotides, the CDR3 is TGTGCCAATTCCTTGGGACAGCGGGAGACCCAGTACTTC.

The chain uses TRBV7-9 and TRBJ1-3; TRBD1 might be the D (6 bases). Trimming took 4 bases from V and 0 from J, leaving 13 bases between them. The CDR3 contains 16 residues. CDR1 is SEHNR, CDR2 FQNEAQ, per germline (reference sequence). The CDR3 spells CASSSYTGNSGNTIYF. The CDR3 region has the DNA TGTGCCAGCAGCTCTTATACAGGGAACTCTGGAAACACCATATATTTT.

The rearrangement joins TRBV27 to TRBJ2-5; 13 nucleotides match TRBD2. The germline gives CDR1 MNHEY, CDR2 SMNVEV (reference sequence). J gave up 3 bases and V 7 bases, and 5 bases lay outside the gene matches. The CDR3 totals 15 residues. The CDR3 region is CASTNGLAGEETQYF. CDR3 DNA sequence: TGTGCCAGCACTAACGGACTAGCGGGAGAAGAGACCCAGTACTTC.

The rearrangement links TRBV5-1 to TRBJ2-7, with 8 bases fitting TRBD1. V trimming: 4 bases; J trimming: 2 bases; junction bases outside the gene matches: 11. Germline V CDR1 and CDR2: SGHRS, YFSETQ. The CDR3 sequence is 16 residues long. CDR3 residues: CASSGGQGLGTYEQYF. The CDR3 DNA follows: TGCGCCAGCAGCGGCGGACAGGGCTTGGGTACCTACGAGCAGTACTTC.

The chain couples TRBV4-2 to TRBJ1-2; D is ambiguous. This CDR3 has 14 residues. V was shortened by 5 bases and J by 2 bases, with 12 bases between the two germline ends. The germline gives CDR1 LGHNA, CDR2 YNFKEQ. CDR3 sequence (DNA): TGTGCCAGCAGCTCCTGGGTGAGGAACTATGGCTACACCTTC. Protein product: CASSSWVRNYGYTF.

The V gene is TRBV4-1, the J gene TRBJ1-2; D might be TRBD1 (6 bases). V lost 6 bases, J lost 8 bases, and 16 bases lay in between. The CDR3 is 13 residues long. Germline CDR1 reads MGHRA; CDR2 reads YSYEKL. CDR3 region: CASRGQPDLGYTF. Here the CDR3 DNA reads TGCGCCAGCAGAGGACAGCCTGATCTCGGCTACACCTTC.